These 19 T cell receptor beta chains originate from one sample sequenced in a study of shared clonotypes between healthy human individuals. Naive CD8 cells lacked CD45RO and underwent positive selection for CCR7, leaving out terminally differentiated effector memory CD45RA+ cells. Sequencing was performed with immunoSEQ multiplex PCR; in TCRdb, only in-frame clones are kept and a portion is missing. The sample shows about 590,000 clones, 95% to 96% of them seen only once. Sequences were obtained from naive CD8+ T cells sorted from blood. Receptor source: a woman under 40 in good health.

This chain joins TRBV27 and TRBJ2-7, with D possibly being TRBD2 (5 bases). V lost 6 bases, J lost 4 bases, and 19 bases lay in between. Germline assignment: CDR1 MNHEY and CDR2 SMNVEV (reference sequence). The CDR3 has 15 amino acids. In DNA form, the CDR3 reads TGTGCCAGCAGCAACGCAGGATCTAGACTATACGAGCAGTACTTC. This encodes CASSNAGSRLYEQYF.

This chain joins TRBV6-5 and TRBJ1-2; TRBD1 might be the D (5 bases). Germline loops: CDR1 MNHEY, CDR2 SVGAGI. Between the trimmed V and J ends, which lost 0 bases and 8 bases, there was a span of 10 bases. This CDR3 is 13 amino acids long. The DNA of the CDR3 is TGTGCCAGCAGTTACTCGGTACAGGCCGGCTACACCTTC. Its protein product is CASSYSVQAGYTF.

This chain links TRBV28 with TRBJ2-7, with 11 bases lining up with TRBD2. With V trimmed by 5 bases and J by 5 bases, 17 bases remained unmatched. CDR3 length: 18 amino acids. Germline CDR1 and CDR2: MDHEN and SYDVKM. The CDR3 loop reads CASSMSPTPSGRPNEQYF. The CDR3, as DNA: TGTGCCAGCAGTATGAGCCCCACCCCTAGCGGGAGGCCCAACGAGCAGTACTTC. Together with reference TRBV28 and TRBJ2-7, the CDR3 gives the full variable domain: DVKVTQSSRYLVKRTGEKVFLECVQDMDHENMFWYRQDPGLGLRLIYFSYDVKMKEKGDIPEGYSVSREKKERFSLILESASTNQTSMYLCASSMSPTPSGRPNEQYFGPGTRLTVT.

CDR3 in amino acids: CASSKGQEGYGYTF. For the CDR3, the DNA is TGTGCCAGCAGCAAGGGACAAGAGGGCTATGGCTACACCTTC. The genes are TRBV2 and TRBJ1-2, with D perhaps matching TRBD1 (6 bases). V lost 6 bases and J lost 4, with 15 bases in between. The germline gives CDR1 SNHLY, CDR2 FYNNEI. The CDR3 totals 14 residues.

The chain's CDR3 is CASSLLTGLAGPQEQYF. The CDR3 bases are TGCGCCAGCAGCCTTCTAACGGGACTAGCGGGACCCCAGGAGCAGTACTTC. V gene TRBV4-1 combines with J gene TRBJ2-7; the match to TRBD2 covers 13 bases. The CDR3 is made up of 17 amino acids. Germline V CDR1 and CDR2: MGHRA, YSYEKL. V lost 4 bases and J lost 7; bases outside the gene matches: 13.

The table lists this clone with a count of one. The chain has TRBV27 and TRBJ1-2; 8 bases are a match to TRBD1. The CDR3 is 14 residues long. Trimming took 3 bases from V and 8 from J; bases not matched to a gene: 8. The germline V gene encodes CDR1 MNHEY and CDR2 SMNVEV (reference sequence). CDR3 loop: CASSLSSGGRGYTF. For the CDR3, the DNA is TGTGCCAGCAGTTTGTCATCAGGGGGCCGAGGCTACACCTTC.

The V and J genes are TRBV4-1 and TRBJ2-7; D may be TRBD1 or TRBD2 (6 bases each). Trimming removed 1 base at V and 0 bases at J, with 19 bases between. Per the germline V gene, CDR1 is MGHRA and CDR2 is YSYEKL. The CDR3 loop spans 18 amino acids. Here the CDR3 DNA reads TGCGCCAGCAGCCAAGCCACCTGGCGGGACACACACTCCTACGAGCAGTACTTC. Its translation is CASSQATWRDTHSYEQYF.

This clone was detected once. The rearrangement uses TRBV2 and TRBJ2-2, with 14 bases lining up with TRBD2. The CDR3 runs to 18 residues. The V gene end was trimmed by 6 bases and the J gene end by 1 base; junction bases not matched to a gene: 7. Germline V CDR1 and CDR2: SNHLY, FYNNEI. The CDR3 loop is CASSYLGTSGGNTGELFF. For the CDR3, the DNA is TGTGCCAGCAGCTACCTGGGGACTAGCGGGGGGAACACCGGGGAGCTGTTTTTT.

The chain recombines TRBV7-9 with TRBJ2-3, with 11 nucleotides matching TRBD2. The V and J ends lost 4 bases and 4 bases, in that order; junction bases with no gene match: 7. CDR1 SEHNR and CDR2 FQNEAQ come from the germline V gene (reference sequence). The CDR3 consists of 16 residues. The chain's CDR3 is CASSSRTSGYPDTQYF. The CDR3 DNA follows: TGTGCCAGCAGCTCCAGGACTAGCGGGTACCCAGATACGCAGTATTTT.

This clone appeared once. The rearrangement links TRBV11-2 to TRBJ2-7; D remains ambiguous. The CDR3 runs to 12 residues. Trimming removed 10 bases at V and 3 bases at J, with 13 bases between. Per the germline V gene, CDR1 is SGHAT and CDR2 is FQNNGV. The CDR3 DNA sequence: TGTGCCACCTCCAGAGATTTCTACGAGCAGTACTTC. It translates to CATSRDFYEQYF.

Here the CDR3 DNA reads TGCGCCAGCAGCTTGTTAGGGGGAGACTCCTACGAGCAGTACTTC. Amino acid sequence: CASSLLGGDSYEQYF. This chain joins TRBV5-1 and TRBJ2-7; D might be TRBD1 (6 bases). Germline V gives CDR1 SGHRS, CDR2 YFSETQ. The length of the CDR3 is 15 residues. The V end was cut by 1 base, the J end by 0 bases, with 11 bases between.

J is TRBJ2-1 and V is TRBV9; 14 bases agree with TRBD2. The germline CDR1 and CDR2 sequences are SGDLS and YYNGEE. The CDR3 spans 17 residues. J gave up 7 bases and V 3 bases, and 9 bases lay outside the gene matches. The CDR3, as DNA: TGTGCCAGCAGCGCGAGACTAGCGGGAGGGCCGGGGAATGAGCAGTTCTTC. This sequence encodes CASSARLAGGPGNEQFF.

The chain joins TRBV19 to TRBJ1-5; possible D gene TRBD1, 5 bases. Germline values: CDR1 LNHDA, CDR2 SQIVND (reference sequence). The CDR3 sequence is 13 residues long. V dropped 3 bases and J dropped 9 bases, with 12 bases sitting between them. CDR3 sequence reads: CASSIGNGAPQHF. In DNA form, the CDR3 reads TGTGCCAGTAGTATCGGCAACGGGGCGCCCCAGCATTTT. Filled out from reference TRBV19 and TRBJ1-5, the complete variable domain reads DGGITQSPKYLFRKEGQNVTLSCEQNLNHDAMYWYRQDPGQGLRLIYYSQIVNDFQKGDIAEGYSVSREKKESFPLTVTSAQKNPTAFYLCASSIGNGAPQHFGDGTRLSIL.

The rearrangement uses TRBV6-1 and TRBJ1-2; 8 bases are a match to TRBD1. Looked up from germline, CDR1 is MNHNS and CDR2 is SASEGT. The CDR3 covers 14 residues. Losses at the gene ends were 5 bases for V and 7 bases for J; bases not matched to a gene: 9. CDR3 sequence reads: CASSSDRGNSGYTF. The CDR3 DNA is TGTGCCAGCAGTAGCGACAGGGGTAATAGTGGCTACACCTTC.

This rearrangement joins TRBV13 to TRBJ2-1; 11 bases map to TRBD1. With 3 bases clipped from V and 9 bases from J, the junction kept 10 bases outside the gene matches. Germline-derived CDR1 and CDR2 are PRHDT and FYEKMQ (reference sequence). There are 16 residues in the CDR3. CDR3 bases: TGTGCCAGCAGCTTGTTGCGGACAGGGGGCCAGGGTGAGCAGTTCTTC. Encoded protein: CASSLLRTGGQGEQFF.

Concerning this clone: The junction departs from germline at one end; a sequencing error may be responsible. The chain employs TRBV7-6 and TRBJ2-1; 10 bases fit TRBD2. Germline V gene lookup returns CDR1 SGHVS and CDR2 FNYEAQ. The CDR3 covers 15 residues. CDR3 DNA sequence: TGTGCCAGCACCTTACTAGCGGGACGCCTGAATGAGCAGTTCTTC. Encoded protein: CASTLLAGRLNEQFF.

The genes are TRBV5-4 and TRBJ2-1; no clear D. V lost 10 bases, J lost 7 bases, and 6 bases lay in between. Looked up from germline, CDR1 is SGHNT and CDR2 is YYREEE (reference sequence). CDR3 length: 9 amino acids. The CDR3 DNA is TGTGCCGACAATAATGAGCAGTTCTTC. Protein: CADNNEQFF.

The table lists this clone with a count of one. The chain recombines TRBV9 with TRBJ2-3; D is perhaps TRBD2 (5 bases). The V gene's germline CDR1 is SGDLS and CDR2 YYNGEE. This CDR3 has 16 amino acids. The germline V and J ends were trimmed by 0 bases and 0 bases, with 11 bases remaining between them. CDR3 nucleotides: TGTGCCAGCAGCGTAGAAGCGGCCTCTAGCACAGATACGCAGTATTTT. Amino acid sequence: CASSVEAASSTDTQYF.

This chain links TRBV6-1 with TRBJ2-1; D gene uncertain. The V and J ends lost 7 bases and 4 bases respectively, with 11 bases between them. Looked up from germline, CDR1 is MNHNS and CDR2 is SASEGT. The CDR3 spans 13 residues. The CDR3 coding sequence is TGTGCCAGCATCCTCGAGTCTTACAATGAGCAGTTCTTC. This codes for CASILESYNEQFF.